This T cell receptor (beta chain) is drawn from a study of beta chain features in type 1 diabetes. Study details: On cell yields, gender and age, patients and healthy donors were similar. Study-level findings and limits: Because the template was cDNA, high-expressing cells might be over-represented. Individuals with type 1 diabetes displayed fewer insertions and more deletions at VDJ junctions. There was a moderate but significant shortening of TCRB CDR3s in all four CD4+ subsets of Type 1 diabetes patients.

To note about this clone: The antigen is undetermined.

Sequenced material consisted of expressed TCRB transcripts (all of the isolated RNA was reverse transcribed). The data were produced by immunoSEQ multiplex PCR, yet TCRdb's version contains in-frame clones alone and is incomplete. The sample lists roughly 290,000 clones, about 15% seen once, with 0.015% to 0.019% in the top ten. With 6 bases removed from V and 9 bases from J, the gap between germline ends came to 9 bases. CDR3 size: 11 residues. One heparinised draw, averaging about 110 mL, was taken per donor. The sequenced sample consisted of naive CD4+ T cells from blood. This chain uses TRBV6-7 with TRBJ1-5; unclear D gene. TRBV6-7 belongs to the ORF category, with a function that is uncertain. This receptor was taken from a man in his late teens or twenties with type 1 diabetes. As DNA, the CDR3 is TGTGCCAGCAGGGGCCAAAGGCCCCAGCATTTT. Translating it yields CASRGQRPQHF.